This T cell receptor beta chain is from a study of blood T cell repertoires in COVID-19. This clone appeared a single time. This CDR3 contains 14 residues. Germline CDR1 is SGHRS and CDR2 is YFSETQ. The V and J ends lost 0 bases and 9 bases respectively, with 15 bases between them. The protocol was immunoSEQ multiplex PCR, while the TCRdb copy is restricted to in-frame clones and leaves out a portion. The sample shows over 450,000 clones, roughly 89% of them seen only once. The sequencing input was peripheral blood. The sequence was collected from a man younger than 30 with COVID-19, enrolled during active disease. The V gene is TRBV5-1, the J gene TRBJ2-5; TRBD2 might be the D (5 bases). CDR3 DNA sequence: TGCGCCAGCAGCTTGGCCAGTGCTCGGGGATCCCAGTACTTC. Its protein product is CASSLASARGSQYF.